A single sample gave rise to the 21 T cell receptor beta chains below, sequenced in a study of cytomegalovirus exposure and HLA in healthy donors. Primers for the PCR totalled 60 Vbeta and 13 Jbeta. Measured with immunoSEQ multiplex PCR; TCRdb has only the in-frame clones, and not every one. The sample holds around 130,000 clones, more than 65% seen once. Material: PBMCs. The source of these receptors is a young man in good health and CMV-seropositive.

The chain has TRBV6-5 and TRBJ1-1; no clear D. Per germline, CDR1 MNHEY and CDR2 SVGAGI. The CDR3 is made up of 13 amino acids. V was clipped by 8 bases and J by 0 bases, with 10 bases between them. CDR3 nucleotide sequence: TGTGCCAGCGCTAAGTTGGTGAACACTGAAGCTTTCTTT. The encoded protein is CASAKLVNTEAFF.

This chain links TRBV6-6 with TRBJ1-2; D might be TRBD1 (6 bases). V was pared by 5 bases and J by 4 bases, with 17 bases between. The CDR3 has 15 residues. Looked up from germline, CDR1 is MNHNY and CDR2 is SVGAGI (reference sequence). This CDR3 is CASSDRGGGFYGYTF. As DNA, the CDR3 is TGTGCCAGCAGTGATCGCGGGGGCGGGTTCTATGGCTACACCTTC.

V is TRBV6-6 and J is TRBJ1-5; 9 nucleotides match TRBD1. The trim removed 7 bases at V and 6 bases at J, leaving 13 bases unmatched. The CDR3 consists of 16 residues. The germline CDR1 and CDR2 sequences are MNHNY and SVGAGI (reference sequence). Here the CDR3 reads CASNRLPGQGSQPQHF. The CDR3 DNA reads as TGTGCCAGCAACCGGCTCCCGGGACAGGGTAGTCAGCCCCAGCATTTT.

The gene calls are TRBV11-2 and TRBJ2-7; tentatively, D is TRBD2 (7 bases). CDR1 and CDR2 (germline): SGHAT, FQNNGV. Trimming took off 2 bases at V and 0 bases at J, with 14 bases between the two ends. This CDR3 comprises 16 residues. CDR3 in amino acids: CASSLWRGPSSYEQYF. The CDR3 DNA sequence: TGTGCCAGCAGCTTATGGCGGGGGCCGAGCTCCTACGAGCAGTACTTC.

In this sample, this clone turned up once. The CDR3 is CASSIWGEENTEAFF. In DNA form, the CDR3 reads TGTGCCAGTAGTATCTGGGGGGAAGAGAACACTGAAGCTTTCTTT. The J gene is TRBJ1-1, the V gene TRBV19, with a weak D call TRBD1 (5 bases). Trimming took off 3 bases at V and 1 base at J, with 12 bases between the two ends. This CDR3 comprises 15 residues. The V gene's germline CDR1 is LNHDA and CDR2 SQIVND (reference sequence).

CDR3 coding DNA: TGTGCCTGGAGTGTACCAGGGGGCGCGGTAGATACGCAGTATTTT. Its translation is CAWSVPGGAVDTQYF. The chain uses TRBV30 and TRBJ2-3; 8 bases are a match to TRBD1. Per germline, CDR1 GTSNPN and CDR2 SVGIG (reference sequence). The J segment lost 5 bases and the V segment lost 0 bases, leaving 7 bases of the junction unmatched. The CDR3 contains 15 residues.

The rearrangement joins TRBV9 to TRBJ2-2; no clear D gene. The CDR3 covers 16 residues. Trimming cost V 1 base and J 1 base, with 11 bases left between them. Germline CDR1 and CDR2: SGDLS and YYNGEE. The CDR3 DNA sequence: TGTGCCAGCAGCGTACTGGCGGAGATGAACACCGGGGAGCTGTTTTTT. It specifies CASSVLAEMNTGELFF.

This clone was detected once. This sequence joins TRBV4-2 and TRBJ1-5; maybe TRBD1 (5 bases). The CDR3 contains 14 residues. The ends were cut back, 1 base at V and 4 bases at J, with 8 bases in the middle. CDR1 and CDR2 from the germline V gene are LGHNA and YNFKEQ. The CDR3 is CASSQGTPNQPQHF. For the CDR3, the DNA is TGTGCCAGCAGCCAAGGGACACCTAATCAGCCCCAGCATTTT.

The chain carries TRBV5-8 and TRBJ1-4, with unresolved D. Trimming shortened V by 5 bases and J by 0 bases, and 11 bases separated the two germline ends. The germline V gene has CDR1 SGHTS and CDR2 YDEGEE. The CDR3 extends over 15 amino acids. The CDR3 loop reads CASRLLQSTNEKLFF. CDR3 DNA sequence: TGTGCCAGCAGGCTATTACAGTCAACTAATGAAAAACTGTTTTTT.

V is TRBV6-5 and J is TRBJ2-5, with 7 bases fitting TRBD2. J lost 1 base, V lost 10 bases, and 9 bases had no gene match. The germline V gene has CDR1 MNHEY and CDR2 SVGAGI. The CDR3 runs 14 residues. The CDR3 loop reads CATFGGSPQETQYF. For the CDR3, the DNA is TGTGCCACCTTCGGCGGGAGCCCCCAAGAGACCCAGTACTTC.

The chain uses TRBV6-6 and TRBJ1-1; D ambiguous. The germline V and J ends were trimmed by 6 bases and 6 bases, with 11 bases remaining between them. The CDR3 extends over 12 amino acids. The germline gives CDR1 MNHNY, CDR2 SVGAGI (reference sequence). CDR3 sequence: CASSQTRPEAFF. DNA for the CDR3: TGTGCCAGCAGCCAGACTCGGCCTGAAGCTTTCTTT.

J is TRBJ1-4 and V is TRBV4-2; D is perhaps TRBD1 (6 bases). Trimming took 0 bases from V and 5 from J, leaving 7 bases between them. The germline CDR1 and CDR2 sequences are LGHNA and YNFKEQ. This CDR3 comprises 14 residues. The CDR3 region is CASSQDGQNEKLFF. The CDR3 DNA follows: TGTGCCAGCAGCCAAGATGGACAGAATGAAAAACTGTTTTTT.

This chain links TRBV6-4 with TRBJ2-3; the D gene is possibly TRBD2 (5 bases). From germline, CDR1 is MRHNA and CDR2 SNTAGT. CDR3 size: 16 residues. The V end was cut by 0 bases, the J end by 1 base, with 11 bases between. The CDR3 DNA is TGTGCCAGCAGTGACTCCCGGCTCGGGGGCACAGATACGCAGTATTTT. Amino acids: CASSDSRLGGTDTQYF.

The chain is built from TRBV7-9 and TRBJ2-1; possible D gene TRBD2, 5 bases. CDR3 size: 12 residues. Germline loops: CDR1 SEHNR, CDR2 FQNEAQ (reference sequence). The ends were cut back, 4 bases at V and 4 bases at J, with 5 bases in the middle. CDR3 in amino acids: CASSSGYNEQFF. The CDR3 nucleotides read TGTGCCAGCAGCTCGGGGTACAATGAGCAGTTCTTC.

This chain joins TRBV6-5 and TRBJ2-1; 11 bases are shared with TRBD2. Trimming cost V 6 bases and J 7 bases; bases outside gene matches: 8. In germline, CDR1 is MNHEY, CDR2 SVGAGI. The CDR3 consists of 15 residues. CDR3 sequence: CASRRLAGMYNEQFF. The CDR3 DNA reads TGTGCCAGCAGACGACTAGCGGGAATGTATAATGAGCAGTTCTTC.

This chain connects TRBV11-2 to TRBJ2-7, with D maybe TRBD1 (6 bases). The V end lost 2 bases, the J end lost 2 bases, and 13 bases lay between the germline ends. Germline-derived CDR1 and CDR2 are SGHAT and FQNNGV. This CDR3 spans 15 amino acids. The CDR3 nucleotides are TGTGCCAGCAGCTTATCCTACAGGGTACCCTACGAGCAGTACTTC. Amino acids: CASSLSYRVPYEQYF.

The J gene is TRBJ2-2, the V gene TRBV11-2; 7 positions match TRBD2. Germline V gene data show CDR1 as SGHAT and CDR2 as FQNNGV. V was clipped by 3 bases and J by 7 bases; unmatched bases: 5. The CDR3 runs to 14 residues. As DNA, the CDR3 is TGTGCCAGCAGCTTGGCGGGAGACCACGGGGAGCTGTTTTTT. It yields the protein CASSLAGDHGELFF.

J is TRBJ2-5 and V is TRBV5-1; 7 positions match TRBD1. This CDR3 has 13 amino acids. Germline CDR1 and CDR2: SGHRS and YFSETQ. The V and J ends lost 9 bases and 5 bases, in that order; junction bases with no gene match: 10. The CDR3 sequence is CATTISGGETQYF. CDR3 DNA sequence: TGCGCCACCACGATATCAGGGGGTGAGACCCAGTACTTC. Full variable domain (outside the CDR3, taken from reference TRBV5-1 and TRBJ2-5): KAGVTQTPRYLIKTRGQQVTLSCSPISGHRSVSWYQQTPGQGLQFLFEYFSETQRNKGNFPGRFSGRQFSNSRSEMNVSTLELGDSALYLCATTISGGETQYFGPGTRLLVL.

The genes are TRBV28 and TRBJ1-2; tentatively, D is TRBD1 (5 bases). The CDR3 spans 13 residues. Germline lookup yields CDR1 MDHEN and CDR2 SYDVKM. Trimming removed 5 bases from V and 7 bases from J, with 14 bases in between. CDR3 sequence (DNA): TGTGCCAGCAGTAAGACAGTCGGCTCTGGCTACACCTTC. This sequence encodes CASSKTVGSGYTF.

The J gene is TRBJ2-3, the V gene TRBV7-2; maybe TRBD1 (5 bases). Germline CDR1 is SGHTA and CDR2 is FQGNSA. Trimming removed 6 bases at V and 4 bases at J, with 17 bases between. This CDR3 is 15 amino acids long. CDR3 sequence reads: CASSYKGRDADTQYF. The DNA of the CDR3 is TGTGCCAGCAGTTATAAGGGGCGTGACGCAGATACGCAGTATTTT.

The V and J genes are TRBV7-9 and TRBJ1-1, with TRBD1 identical over 7 bases. This CDR3 comprises 15 residues. Per the germline V gene, CDR1 is SEHNR and CDR2 is FQNEAQ (reference sequence). Trimming at V came to 1 base and at J to 2 bases, leaving 4 bases not matched to a gene. The CDR3 protein is CASSLDRGENTEAFF. The CDR3 coding sequence is TGTGCCAGCAGCTTAGACAGGGGCGAAAACACTGAAGCTTTCTTT.